Listed here are 26 T cell receptor beta chains from one sample, sequenced in a study of blood T cell repertoires in COVID-19. Using immunoSEQ multiplex PCR, the repertoire was profiled, and TCRdb retains in-frame clones only, with some absent. The table has roughly 250,000 clones, around 90% seen once. Input material: PBMCs or T cells enriched from blood (not recorded which). These receptor sequences come from a human donor in a cohort exposed to, infected with or recovered from COVID-19 (not recorded which). The donor label of this sample is uncertain.

This sequence joins TRBV9 and TRBJ1-5, with a weak D call TRBD1 (6 bases). V shed 0 bases and J shed 4 bases, with 20 bases lying between them. Germline CDR1 SGDLS, CDR2 YYNGEE. This CDR3 region has 18 residues. CDR3 DNA: TGTGCCAGCAGCGTAGAGATCTGGGACAAGCCAAGGAATCAGCCCCAGCATTTT. It translates to CASSVEIWDKPRNQPQHF.

CDR3 nucleotides: TGTGCCAGCAGTCTACCGGGGGAGAGCACTGAAGCTTTCTTT. Encoded protein: CASSLPGESTEAFF. This sequence joins TRBV6-5 and TRBJ1-1, with a weak D call TRBD1 (5 bases). V was trimmed by 5 bases and J by 4 bases, leaving 14 bases between them. Germline V gives CDR1 MNHEY, CDR2 SVGAGI. The CDR3 spans 14 residues.

The chain has TRBV11-2 and TRBJ2-7, with 7 bases fitting TRBD1. V lost 4 bases, J lost 4 bases, and 13 bases stayed unmatched. Germline V gene sequence: CDR1 SGHAT, CDR2 FQNNGV. The CDR3 spans 16 residues. This CDR3 is CASSSPLDRVGYEQYF. The CDR3 DNA is TGTGCCAGCAGCTCACCCCTTGACAGGGTTGGGTACGAGCAGTACTTC.

This chain joins TRBV4-1 and TRBJ2-3, with TRBD2 matching over 7 bases. CDR3 length: 16 residues. The J segment lost 2 bases and the V segment lost 4 bases, leaving 9 bases of the junction unmatched. Germline CDR1 and CDR2: MGHRA and YSYEKL. The CDR3 sequence: CASSLSGTLSTDTQYF. The CDR3 nucleotides are TGCGCCAGCAGCCTCAGCGGGACTCTTTCCACAGATACGCAGTATTTT.

The V and J genes are TRBV7-2 and TRBJ2-1, with 7 bases lining up with TRBD2. The CDR3 has 14 amino acids. Trimming at V came to 5 bases and at J to 3 bases, leaving 4 bases not matched to a gene. From germline, CDR1 is SGHTA and CDR2 FQGNSA. CDR3 in DNA: TGTGCCAGCAGCCCGGGACTAAACTACAATGAGCAGTTCTTC. Protein sequence: CASSPGLNYNEQFF.

The genes are TRBV19 and TRBJ2-7; 7 bases align to TRBD1. Germline loops: CDR1 LNHDA, CDR2 SQIVND (reference sequence). The CDR3 consists of 14 residues. The trim removed 6 bases at V and 0 bases at J, leaving 5 bases unmatched. The CDR3 bases are TGTGCCAGTAGGGGACAGAGGAGCTCCTACGAGCAGTACTTC. This encodes CASRGQRSSYEQYF.

This chain links TRBV7-3 with TRBJ2-7; D possibly corresponds to TRBD1 (6 bases). This CDR3 is 14 amino acids long. The ends were cut back, 2 bases at V and 5 bases at J, with 13 bases in the middle. Looked up from germline, CDR1 is SGHTA and CDR2 is FQGTGA. The CDR3 DNA follows: TGTGCCAGCAGCTTAGGCAGGGGAAAGGACGAGCAGTACTTC. It is translated as CASSLGRGKDEQYF.

The chain links TRBV6-1 to TRBJ1-5; D not certain. This CDR3 contains 13 residues. In germline, CDR1 is MNHNS, CDR2 SASEGT. Trimming took 1 base from V and 7 from J, leaving 8 bases between them. In DNA, the CDR3 is TGTGCCAGCAGTGAAGGGTCGCGCCAGCCCCAGCATTTT. This codes for CASSEGSRQPQHF.

This clone was observed once. The chain combines TRBV7-8 with TRBJ2-3; possible D gene TRBD2, 6 bases. CDR3 size: 16 residues. Germline lookup yields CDR1 SGHVS and CDR2 FQNEAQ. V was clipped by 2 bases and J by 4 bases, with 16 bases between them. As DNA, the CDR3 is TGTGCCAGCAGCTTAATTCGCGGCAGGGAGGCAGATACGCAGTATTTT. As protein: CASSLIRGREADTQYF.

CDR3 in DNA: TGTGCCAGCAGTATATACAGAGATCTGAACACTGAAGCTTTCTTT. It encodes CASSIYRDLNTEAFF. The chain employs TRBV27 and TRBJ1-1; D uncertain. Germline values: CDR1 MNHEY, CDR2 SMNVEV (reference sequence). The CDR3 loop spans 15 amino acids. V lost 5 bases to trimming and J lost 0 bases, with 13 bases between them.

The chain combines TRBV23-1 with TRBJ1-5, with 11 bases aligning to TRBD1. TRBV23-1 carries the ORF label, with uncertain function. The CDR3 consists of 22 residues. J gave up 0 bases and V 0 bases, and 16 bases lay outside the gene matches. The DNA for the CDR3 is TGCGCCAGCAGTCAATCGAGGGATAACCGGGACAGGGGGGGGTATAGCAATCAGCCCCAGCATTTT. It encodes CASSQSRDNRDRGGYSNQPQHF.

This chain joins TRBV29-1 and TRBJ2-3; maybe TRBD2 (5 bases). The germline gives CDR1 SQVTM, CDR2 ANQGSEA. CDR3 length: 11 amino acids. Trimming shortened V by 3 bases and J by 5 bases, and 6 bases separated the two germline ends. CDR3 amino acids: CSVDRGDTQYF. In DNA, the CDR3 is TGCAGCGTTGACCGGGGAGATACGCAGTATTTT.

The chain has TRBV7-9 and TRBJ2-7; 7 bases map to TRBD1. CDR3 size: 15 residues. V shed 6 bases, J shed 0 bases, and the junction held 8 bases outside the gene matches. Germline assignment: CDR1 SEHNR and CDR2 FQNEAQ (reference sequence). CDR3 sequence (DNA): TGTGCCAGCAGGCTAGACAGGGTAAACTCCTACGAGCAGTACTTC. This encodes CASRLDRVNSYEQYF.

V is TRBV5-6 and J is TRBJ1-5, with 12 bases matching TRBD1. CDR3 length: 15 residues. Trimming removed 4 bases from V and 6 bases from J; junction bases left unmatched: 5. Germline CDR1 is SGHDT and CDR2 is YYEEEE. CDR3 residues: CASSTGTGGGQPQHF. The CDR3 DNA sequence: TGTGCCAGCAGCACAGGGACAGGGGGCGGTCAGCCCCAGCATTTT. Variable domain in full (rest from reference TRBV5-6 and TRBJ1-5): DAGVTQSPTHLIKTRGQQVTLRCSPKSGHDTVSWYQQALGQGPQFIFQYYEEEERQRGNFPDRFSGHQFPNYSSELNVNALLLGDSALYLCASSTGTGGGQPQHFGDGTRLSIL.

The rearrangement uses TRBV29-1 and TRBJ2-5; 8 positions agree with TRBD1. Trimming took 4 bases from V and 5 from J; bases not matched to a gene: 6. CDR1 and CDR2 (germline): SQVTM, ANQGSEA. This CDR3 region has 13 residues. CDR3 region: CSVGTDRDETQYF. The CDR3, as DNA: TGCAGCGTTGGGACGGACAGGGACGAGACCCAGTACTTC.

This clone came up once. The CDR3: CATEEQGSSYGYTF. In nucleotides, the CDR3 is TGTGCCACTGAGGAGCAGGGGTCTTCCTATGGCTACACCTTC. The chain combines TRBV18 with TRBJ1-2; D may be TRBD1 (6 bases). The germline CDR1 and CDR2 sequences are KGHSH and LQKENI. The CDR3 totals 14 residues. V dropped 10 bases and J dropped 4 bases, with 19 bases sitting between them.

The rearrangement joins TRBV11-2 to TRBJ2-1; 8 bases align to TRBD2. The CDR3 extends over 15 amino acids. The trim removed 5 bases at V and 5 bases at J, leaving 8 bases unmatched. Germline V gives CDR1 SGHAT, CDR2 FQNNGV. The CDR3 loop reads CASSLAGGKNNEQFF. DNA for the CDR3: TGTGCCAGCAGCCTCGCGGGGGGCAAAAACAATGAGCAGTTCTTC. Supplemented by reference TRBV11-2 and TRBJ2-1, the full variable domain reads EAGVAQSPRYKIIEKRQSVAFWCNPISGHATLYWYQQILGQGPKLLIQFQNNGVVDDSQLPKDRFSAERLKGVDSTLKIQPAKLEDSAVYLCASSLAGGKNNEQFFGPGTRLTVL.

V is TRBV13 and J is TRBJ2-5; 8 nucleotides agree with TRBD2. The CDR3 spans 13 residues. J gave up 5 bases and V 5 bases, and 4 bases lay outside the gene matches. Germline V gene sequence: CDR1 PRHDT, CDR2 FYEKMQ (reference sequence). The CDR3 is CASSPERGETQYF. CDR3 bases: TGTGCCAGCAGCCCAGAGCGGGGGGAGACCCAGTACTTC.

This clone was recorded once. The chain combines TRBV7-9 with TRBJ1-4, with TRBD1 as a possible D gene (6 bases). The CDR3 is 17 amino acids. V gave up 5 bases and J gave up 3 bases, with 19 bases separating them. Germline CDR1 reads SEHNR; CDR2 reads FQNEAQ (reference sequence). The CDR3 DNA sequence: TGTGCCAGCAGCCCCTCCCGCGGGAGGACAGCTAATGAAAAACTGTTTTTT. As protein: CASSPSRGRTANEKLFF.

CDR3 DNA: TGCAGCGCCGGGACAGGGACCTACGAGCAGTACTTC. It codes for CSAGTGTYEQYF. The rearrangement links TRBV29-1 to TRBJ2-7, with 9 bases lining up with TRBD1. The CDR3 sequence is 12 residues long. CDR1 and CDR2 from the germline V gene are SQVTM and ANQGSEA. Trimming cost V 7 bases and J 2 bases; bases outside gene matches: 3.

The chain joins TRBV5-1 to TRBJ1-5, with D possibly TRBD1 on 5 matching bases. CDR1 is SGHRS and CDR2 is YFSETQ in the germline V gene. The V end lost 3 bases, the J end lost 9 bases, and 13 bases lay between the germline ends. This CDR3 contains 13 residues. Written as DNA, the CDR3 is TGCGCCAGCAGCTCGACAGTGGGTGGGCCCCAGCATTTT. Translation: CASSSTVGGPQHF.

The J gene is TRBJ1-1, the V gene TRBV11-2, with TRBD1 matching over 8 bases. Trimming took 3 bases from V and 4 from J; bases not matched to a gene: 1. The CDR3 consists of 13 residues. CDR1 is SGHAT and CDR2 is FQNNGV in the germline V gene. CDR3 protein: CASSFTGGTEAFF. DNA of the CDR3: TGTGCCAGCAGCTTCACAGGGGGCACTGAAGCTTTCTTT.

The table lists this clone with a count of one. This chain uses TRBV5-6 with TRBJ1-6, with a possible D match to TRBD1 (5 bases). Germline CDR1 is SGHDT and CDR2 is YYEEEE. The CDR3 length is 16 residues. Trimming took off 5 bases at V and 8 bases at J, with 20 bases between the two ends. CDR3 amino acids: CASSPAVQGGYSPLHF. The DNA for the CDR3 is TGTGCCAGCAGTCCTGCAGTCCAGGGTGGGTATTCACCCCTCCACTTT.

V usage is TRBV19 and J usage is TRBJ1-1, with 7 bases identical to TRBD1. The CDR3 extends over 14 amino acids. The junction had 8 bases not matched to a gene; V was cut back by 5 bases and J by 5 bases. Germline V gene data show CDR1 as LNHDA and CDR2 as SQIVND (reference sequence). In DNA form, the CDR3 reads TGTGCCAGTAGTGAACGACAGGGTCGGACTGAAGCTTTCTTT. As protein: CASSERQGRTEAFF.

This chain joins TRBV30 and TRBJ2-3, with 9 bases fitting TRBD1. Trimming at V came to 4 bases and at J to 2 bases, leaving 13 bases not matched to a gene. The CDR3 spans 17 residues. The germline V gene encodes CDR1 GTSNPN and CDR2 SVGIG (reference sequence). CDR3 residues: CAWISGQGVWSTDTQYF. CDR3 bases: TGTGCCTGGATCTCGGGACAGGGAGTATGGTCCACAGATACGCAGTATTTT.

The V gene is TRBV4-1, the J gene TRBJ1-6; 7 bases are a match to TRBD1. The CDR3 is 18 residues long. V was clipped by 4 bases and J by 0 bases; unmatched bases: 9. Germline V CDR1 and CDR2: MGHRA, YSYEKL. The CDR3 nucleotides are TGCGCCAGCAGCCGCCTCGGGACAGTCGTCTCCTATAATTCACCCCTCCACTTT. Translated, it gives CASSRLGTVVSYNSPLHF.